The present T cell receptor beta chain was sequenced within a study of cytomegalovirus exposure and HLA in healthy donors. Vbeta (60) and Jbeta (13) primers were used in the PCR. Repertoires were generated with immunoSEQ multiplex PCR, while TCRdb's copy carries only in-frame clones and drops some. Of over 100,000 clones in the sample, about 76% were seen once. V shed 2 bases and J 5 bases; nucleotides not matched to a gene: 4. CDR1 and CDR2 from the germline V gene are SGHTA and FQGNSA. This CDR3 has 15 residues. The chain has TRBV7-2 and TRBJ2-2; 8 positions agree with TRBD2. Specimen: PBMCs. The TCR sequence derives from a middle-aged woman in good health and CMV-seropositive. CDR3 loop: CASSLRGGLTGELFF. The DNA of the CDR3 is TGTGCCAGCAGCTTACGGGGGGGGCTGACCGGGGAGCTGTTTTTT.